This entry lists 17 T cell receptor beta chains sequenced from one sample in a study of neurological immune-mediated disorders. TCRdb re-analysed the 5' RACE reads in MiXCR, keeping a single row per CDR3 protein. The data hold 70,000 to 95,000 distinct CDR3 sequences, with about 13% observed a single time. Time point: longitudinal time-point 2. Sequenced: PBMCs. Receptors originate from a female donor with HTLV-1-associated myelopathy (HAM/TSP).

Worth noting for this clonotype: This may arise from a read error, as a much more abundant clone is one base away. This CDR3 is CASSDNVDTEALF. The CDR3 DNA reads TGTGCCAGCAGTGACAACGTGGACACTGAAGCTTTATTT. The chain employs TRBV2 and TRBJ1-1, with D perhaps matching TRBD1 (5 bases). The CDR3 sequence is 13 residues long. Germline loops: CDR1 SNHLY, CDR2 FYNNEI.

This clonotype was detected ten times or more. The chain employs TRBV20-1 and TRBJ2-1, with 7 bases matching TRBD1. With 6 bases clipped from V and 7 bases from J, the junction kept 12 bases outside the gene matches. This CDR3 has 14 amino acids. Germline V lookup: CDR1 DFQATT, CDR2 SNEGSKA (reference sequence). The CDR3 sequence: CSAQRGPQGNEQFF. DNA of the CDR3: TGCAGTGCCCAGAGGGGGCCGCAGGGTAATGAGCAGTTCTTC.

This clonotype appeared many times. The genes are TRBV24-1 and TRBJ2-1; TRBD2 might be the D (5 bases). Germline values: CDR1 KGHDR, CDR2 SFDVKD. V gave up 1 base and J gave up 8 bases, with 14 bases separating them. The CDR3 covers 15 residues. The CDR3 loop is CATSDFSEGKDEQFF. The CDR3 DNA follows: TGTGCCACCAGTGATTTCTCAGAGGGAAAGGATGAGCAGTTCTTC.

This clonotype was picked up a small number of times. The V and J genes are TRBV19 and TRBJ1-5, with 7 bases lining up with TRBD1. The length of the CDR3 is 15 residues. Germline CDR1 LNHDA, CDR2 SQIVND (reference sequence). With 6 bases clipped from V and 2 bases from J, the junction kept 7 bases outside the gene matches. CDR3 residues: CASRGNRGGNQPQHF. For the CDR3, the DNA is TGTGCCAGTAGGGGAAACAGGGGTGGCAATCAGCCCCAGCATTTT.

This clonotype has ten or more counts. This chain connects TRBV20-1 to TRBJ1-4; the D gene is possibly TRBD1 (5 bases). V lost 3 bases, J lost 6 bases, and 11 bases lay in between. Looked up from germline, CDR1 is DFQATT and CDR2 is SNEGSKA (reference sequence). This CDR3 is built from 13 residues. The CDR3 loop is CSARQGSDEKLFF. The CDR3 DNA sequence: TGCAGTGCTAGGCAGGGAAGTGATGAAAAACTGTTTTTT.

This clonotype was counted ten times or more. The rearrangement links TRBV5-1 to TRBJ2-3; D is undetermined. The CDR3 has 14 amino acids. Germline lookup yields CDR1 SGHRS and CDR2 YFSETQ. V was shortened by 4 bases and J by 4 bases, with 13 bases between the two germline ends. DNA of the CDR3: TGCGCCAGCAGCCAGACCCCCGGAGCAGATACGCAGTATTTT. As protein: CASSQTPGADTQYF.

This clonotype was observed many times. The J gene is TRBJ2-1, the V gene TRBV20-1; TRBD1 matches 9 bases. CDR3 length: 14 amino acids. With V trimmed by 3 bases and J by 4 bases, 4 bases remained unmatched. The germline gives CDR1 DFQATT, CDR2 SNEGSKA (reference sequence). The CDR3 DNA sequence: TGCAGTGCTAGTAGGGACAGGGATTACAATGAGCAGTTCTTC. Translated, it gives CSASRDRDYNEQFF.

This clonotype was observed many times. The CDR3 reads CASTPQGAAGETQYF. The CDR3 bases are TGCGCCAGCACCCCCCAGGGGGCGGCCGGAGAGACCCAGTACTTC. The chain carries TRBV5-1 and TRBJ2-5, with 8 bases that match TRBD1. This CDR3 contains 15 residues. The germline V gene encodes CDR1 SGHRS and CDR2 YFSETQ. Unmatched junction bases numbered 11, after V lost 6 bases and J lost 4 bases.

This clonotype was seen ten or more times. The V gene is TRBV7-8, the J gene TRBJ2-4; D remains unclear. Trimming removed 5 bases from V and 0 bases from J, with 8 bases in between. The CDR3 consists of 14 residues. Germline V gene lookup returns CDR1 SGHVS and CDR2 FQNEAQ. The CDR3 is CASSAAVAKNIQYF. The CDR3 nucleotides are TGTGCCAGCAGCGCAGCAGTAGCCAAAAACATTCAGTACTTC.

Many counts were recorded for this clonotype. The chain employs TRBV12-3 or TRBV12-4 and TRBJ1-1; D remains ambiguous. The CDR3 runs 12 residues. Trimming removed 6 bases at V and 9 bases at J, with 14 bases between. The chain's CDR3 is CASSPAGQQAFF. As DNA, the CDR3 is TGTGCCAGCAGCCCTGCGGGCCAGCAAGCTTTCTTT.

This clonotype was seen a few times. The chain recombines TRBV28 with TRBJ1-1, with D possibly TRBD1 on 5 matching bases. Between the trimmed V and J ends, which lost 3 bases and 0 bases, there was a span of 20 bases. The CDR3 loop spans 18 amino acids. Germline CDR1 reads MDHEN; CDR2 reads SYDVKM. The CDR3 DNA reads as TGTGCCAGCAGTTTCCCCCCGGGGGGGGGGAAGATGAACACTGAAGCTTTCTTT. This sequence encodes CASSFPPGGGKMNTEAFF.

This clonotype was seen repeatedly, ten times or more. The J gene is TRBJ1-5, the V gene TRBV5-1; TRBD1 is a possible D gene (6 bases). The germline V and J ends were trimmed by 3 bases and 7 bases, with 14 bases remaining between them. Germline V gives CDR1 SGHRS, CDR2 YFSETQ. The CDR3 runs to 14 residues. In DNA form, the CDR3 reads TGCGCCAGCAGCTCCGAGGGGGGCGGACAGCCCCAGCATTTT. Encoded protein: CASSSEGGGQPQHF. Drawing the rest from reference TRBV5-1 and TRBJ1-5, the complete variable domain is KAGVTQTPRYLIKTRGQQVTLSCSPISGHRSVSWYQQTPGQGLQFLFEYFSETQRNKGNFPGRFSGRQFSNSRSEMNVSTLELGDSALYLCASSSEGGGQPQHFGDGTRLSIL.

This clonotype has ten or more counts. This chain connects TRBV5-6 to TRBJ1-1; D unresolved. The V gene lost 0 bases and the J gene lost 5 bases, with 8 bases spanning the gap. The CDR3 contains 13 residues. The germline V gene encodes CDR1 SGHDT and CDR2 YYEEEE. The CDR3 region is CASSLGRWTEAFF. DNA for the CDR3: TGTGCCAGCAGCTTGGGACGGTGGACTGAAGCTTTCTTT.

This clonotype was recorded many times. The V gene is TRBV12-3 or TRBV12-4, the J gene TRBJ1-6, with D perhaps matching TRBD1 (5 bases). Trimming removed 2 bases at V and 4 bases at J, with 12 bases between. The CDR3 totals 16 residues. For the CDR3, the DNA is TGTGCCAGCAGTTTAACCACAGGAAATTATAATTCACCCCTCCACTTT. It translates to CASSLTTGNYNSPLHF.

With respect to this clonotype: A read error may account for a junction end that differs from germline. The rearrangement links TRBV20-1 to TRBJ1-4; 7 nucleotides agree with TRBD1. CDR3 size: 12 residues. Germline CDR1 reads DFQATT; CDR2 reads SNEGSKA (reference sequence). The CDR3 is CSARDLMDRHRF. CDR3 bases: TGCAGTGCTAGAGATCTAATGGACAGGCATCGATTT.

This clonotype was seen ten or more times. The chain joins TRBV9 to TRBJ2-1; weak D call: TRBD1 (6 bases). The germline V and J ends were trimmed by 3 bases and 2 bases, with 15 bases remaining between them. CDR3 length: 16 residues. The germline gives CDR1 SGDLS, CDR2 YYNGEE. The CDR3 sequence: CASSAQGTRTYNEQFF. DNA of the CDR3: TGTGCCAGCAGCGCCCAAGGGACAAGGACCTACAATGAGCAGTTCTTC.

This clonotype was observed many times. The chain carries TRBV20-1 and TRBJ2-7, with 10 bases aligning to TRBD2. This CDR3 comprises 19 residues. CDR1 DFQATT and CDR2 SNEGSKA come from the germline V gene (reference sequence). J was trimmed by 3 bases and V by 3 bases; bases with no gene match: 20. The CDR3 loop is CSARDKPSGGALNNYEQYF. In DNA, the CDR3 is TGCAGTGCTAGGGACAAGCCTAGCGGGGGCGCCTTAAACAACTACGAGCAGTACTTC.